A selection of T cell receptor beta chains follows, all from one sample in a study of CD8+ T cells in alopecia areata. The assay was immunoSEQ multiplex PCR, and TCRdb's table has in-frame clones only and misses some. This table holds some 1,500 clones, approximately 71% found once. The input for sequencing was skin, taken at week 24, from a patient treated with tofacitinib. All receptors derive from a human donor with alopecia areata. CDR3s include the opening cysteine and the closing phenylalanine or tryptophan. The D gene is left open where the match is weak.

d_call: NA
j_call: TRBJ2-7
v_call: TRBV9
cdr3_aa: CASSVEGHGETGQYF

d_call: TRBD1
j_call: TRBJ2-7
v_call: TRBV5-1
cdr3_aa: CASSLTPGQGAYEQYF

d_call: NA
j_call: TRBJ1-2
v_call: TRBV6-6
cdr3_aa: CASSYREGGYTF

d_call: NA
j_call: TRBJ2-2
v_call: TRBV21-1
cdr3_aa: CASSKMGQANTGELFF

d_call: TRBD2
j_call: TRBJ2-2
v_call: TRBV12-5
cdr3_aa: CASGLVLIPGLAGGMNTGELFF

d_call: NA
j_call: TRBJ2-3
v_call: TRBV7-3
cdr3_aa: CASSSLVTDTQYF

d_call: NA
j_call: TRBJ2-2
v_call: TRBV2
cdr3_aa: CASRRSTNTGELFF

d_call: TRBD1
j_call: TRBJ1-2
v_call: TRBV4-1
cdr3_aa: CASSQDPRTGWGYGYTF

d_call: TRBD2
j_call: TRBJ2-1
v_call: TRBV9
cdr3_aa: CASSVGLAGGTYNEQFF

d_call: NA
j_call: TRBJ2-7
v_call: TRBV5-4
cdr3_aa: CASSLGGTGGLSYEQYF

d_call: NA
j_call: TRBJ2-3
v_call: TRBV19
cdr3_aa: CASSSGSADTQYF

d_call: NA
j_call: TRBJ2-7
v_call: TRBV6-1
cdr3_aa: CASSYYEQYF

d_call: TRBD2
j_call: TRBJ2-7
v_call: TRBV13
cdr3_aa: CASSLAHYGLAVAEQYF

d_call: NA
j_call: TRBJ1-3
v_call: TRBV28
cdr3_aa: CASSLDSSGAGNTIYF

d_call: NA
j_call: TRBJ2-1
v_call: TRBV18
cdr3_aa: CASSPPGRLAYNEQFF

d_call: NA
j_call: TRBJ2-2
v_call: TRBV15
cdr3_aa: CATSRDRIGRGPNTGELFF

d_call: NA
j_call: TRBJ1-2
v_call: TRBV10-3
cdr3_aa: CAISDDRTIGYGYTF

d_call: NA
j_call: TRBJ1-1
v_call: TRBV20-1
cdr3_aa: CSAWEFGEAFF

d_call: TRBD2
j_call: TRBJ2-5
v_call: TRBV2
cdr3_aa: CASRSGGAETQYF

d_call: NA
j_call: TRBJ2-7
v_call: TRBV29-1
cdr3_aa: CSVGGHPYEQYF

d_call: TRBD1
j_call: TRBJ1-1
v_call: TRBV6-6
cdr3_aa: CASSSQGKLYSEAFF

d_call: NA
j_call: TRBJ2-1
v_call: TRBV7-9
cdr3_aa: CASSEGGEQFF

d_call: NA
j_call: TRBJ2-3
v_call: TRBV6-6
cdr3_aa: CASSVLGGGSDTQYF

d_call: TRBD1
j_call: TRBJ1-5
v_call: TRBV12-5
cdr3_aa: CASGLSTGSQPQHF

d_call: TRBD2
j_call: TRBJ2-1
v_call: TRBV11-2
cdr3_aa: CASRAAGGHGEQFF

d_call: TRBD1
j_call: TRBJ2-2
v_call: TRBV6-5
cdr3_aa: CASRPWTGESGELFF

d_call: NA
j_call: TRBJ1-5
v_call: TRBV21-1
cdr3_aa: CASSVHRLPNQPQHF

d_call: NA
j_call: TRBJ2-7
v_call: TRBV18
cdr3_aa: CASSPTGGTGSYEQYF

d_call: NA
j_call: TRBJ1-1
v_call: TRBV10-3
cdr3_aa: CAIRGATGFQAFF

d_call: NA
j_call: TRBJ2-7
v_call: TRBV11-2
cdr3_aa: CASSSRDGGYEQYF

d_call: NA
j_call: TRBJ2-1
v_call: TRBV5-4
cdr3_aa: CASSLGPGDEQFF

d_call: NA
j_call: TRBJ2-6
v_call: TRBV7-9
cdr3_aa: CASSLTVKGYTGANVLTF

d_call: NA
j_call: TRBJ1-1
v_call: TRBV9
cdr3_aa: CASSPLPSGNTEAFF

d_call: TRBD2
j_call: TRBJ2-7
v_call: TRBV10-2
cdr3_aa: CASMASGGAYTYEQYF

d_call: NA
j_call: TRBJ1-2
v_call: TRBV7-9
cdr3_aa: CASSSIPGTYGYTF

d_call: NA
j_call: TRBJ1-2
v_call: TRBV5-4
cdr3_aa: CASSFVGALVSGYTF

d_call: NA
j_call: TRBJ2-3
v_call: TRBV9
cdr3_aa: CASSVGGKGVSFGTQYF

d_call: TRBD2
j_call: TRBJ2-2
v_call: TRBV19
cdr3_aa: CASTTSGANTGELFF

d_call: TRBD2
j_call: TRBJ2-5
v_call: TRBV6-1
cdr3_aa: CASSELAGGPETQYF

d_call: NA
j_call: TRBJ1-2
v_call: TRBV10-2
cdr3_aa: CASSETQDLDGYTF

d_call: NA
j_call: TRBJ2-7
v_call: TRBV9
cdr3_aa: CASSPVEGPPYEQYF

d_call: NA
j_call: TRBJ2-2
v_call: TRBV11-2
cdr3_aa: CASSFGLLIASTGELFF

d_call: NA
j_call: TRBJ1-2
v_call: TRBV28
cdr3_aa: CASSLSGQRYGYTF

d_call: NA
j_call: TRBJ1-5
v_call: TRBV19
cdr3_aa: CGVGVGNQPQHF

d_call: NA
j_call: TRBJ1-2
v_call: TRBV6-1
cdr3_aa: CASSEAIRGGGYTF